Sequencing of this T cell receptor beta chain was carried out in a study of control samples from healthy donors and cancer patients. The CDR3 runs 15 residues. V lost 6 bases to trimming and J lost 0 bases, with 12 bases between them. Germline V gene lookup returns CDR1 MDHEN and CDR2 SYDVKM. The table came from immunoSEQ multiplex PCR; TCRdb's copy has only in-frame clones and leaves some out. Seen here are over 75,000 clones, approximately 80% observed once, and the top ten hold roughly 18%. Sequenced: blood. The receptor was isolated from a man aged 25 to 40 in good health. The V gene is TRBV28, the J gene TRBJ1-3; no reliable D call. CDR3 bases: TGTGCCAGCAGCCTAGGACTGAGCTCTGGAAACACCATATATTTT. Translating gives CASSLGLSSGNTIYF.